Below, 26 T cell receptor beta chains from the same sample are listed, as sequenced in a study of blood T cells in healthy people across ages. With a J-beta primer mix and a sample-barcoded 5' primer, a second PCR ran 7 to 11 cycles. TCRdb called the 5' RACE reads again in MiXCR, with one record for every CDR3 protein. The sample lists under 1 million distinct CDR3 sequences; around 45% were seen once. Sequenced input: blood. The receptors shown here come from a man aged 55 to 70 in good health.

V and J are TRBV27 and TRBJ2-1, with D tentatively TRBD1 or TRBD2 (5 bases each). This CDR3 is 19 amino acids long. V was cut by 6 bases and J by 7 bases, with 31 bases left in between. Germline CDR1 MNHEY, CDR2 SMNVEV (reference sequence). DNA for the CDR3: TGTGCCAGCAGACAGTTTTCCGGCTGGGACGGACATATGTGGAATGAGCAGTTCTTC. This translates into CASRQFSGWDGHMWNEQFF.

This chain uses TRBV15 with TRBJ2-4, with unresolved D. The J call may be incorrect, as the DNA end agrees better with TRBJ2-7. The CDR3 is made up of 15 amino acids. Germline V lookup: CDR1 LNHNV, CDR2 YYDKDF (reference sequence). For the CDR3, the DNA is TGTGCCACCAGCAGAGAAATGTCTACGGGTTACGAGCAGTACTTC. Amino acid sequence: CATSREMSTGYEQYF.

The chain combines TRBV7-9 with TRBJ2-7; possibly TRBD1 for D (5 bases). In germline, CDR1 is SEHNR, CDR2 FQNEAQ (reference sequence). The V end was cut by 4 bases, the J end by 2 bases, with 15 bases between. The CDR3 totals 15 residues. CDR3 region: CASSSTGSITYEQYF. The CDR3 DNA is TGTGCCAGCAGCTCCACAGGCTCAATAACCTACGAGCAGTACTTC.

This clonotype appeared many times. The chain is built from TRBV27 and TRBJ2-5; possibly TRBD2 for D (6 bases). Germline loops: CDR1 MNHEY, CDR2 SMNVEV (reference sequence). Trimming cost V 2 bases and J 5 bases, with 6 bases left between them. The CDR3 runs to 12 residues. DNA of the CDR3: TGTGCCAGCAGTTTAAGCGGGGAGACCCAGTACTTC. Encoded protein: CASSLSGETQYF.

V gene TRBV12-3 or TRBV12-4 combines with J gene TRBJ1-6; D is unclear. Trimming pared 6 bases from V and 7 bases from J, leaving 13 bases between. CDR3 length equals 14 residues. In nucleotides, the CDR3 is TGTGCCAGCAGCTCGCAACCCGGGAATTCACCCCTCCACTTT. Its translation is CASSSQPGNSPLHF.

This clonotype was seen only a few times. The V and J genes are TRBV7-9 and TRBJ2-7; TRBD1 matches 8 bases. Germline lookup yields CDR1 SEHNR and CDR2 FQNEAQ (reference sequence). Trimming at V came to 0 bases and at J to 3 bases, leaving 4 bases not matched to a gene. This CDR3 is 15 amino acids long. The CDR3 DNA reads TGTGCCAGCAGCTTAGCGGCAGGGGGCGGCTACGAGCAGTACTTC. Amino acid sequence: CASSLAAGGGYEQYF.

V is TRBV5-1 and J is TRBJ2-7; 7 nucleotides align to TRBD1. The V segment lost 4 bases and the J segment 0 bases; nucleotides outside the gene matches: 7. Germline V gives CDR1 SGHRS, CDR2 YFSETQ. The CDR3 is made up of 15 amino acids. The CDR3 loop is CASSRTGTASYEQYF. DNA of the CDR3: TGCGCCAGCAGCCGAACCGGGACAGCCTCCTACGAGCAGTACTTC.

The chain couples TRBV7-2 to TRBJ1-4, with D perhaps matching TRBD1 (6 bases). V was shortened by 6 bases and J by 6 bases, with 11 bases between the two germline ends. Germline CDR1 is SGHTA and CDR2 is FQGNSA. The length of the CDR3 is 13 residues. The CDR3 nucleotides read TGTGCCAGCAGTAGGGGGGCCGATGAAAAACTGTTTTTT. Translation gives CASSRGADEKLFF.

CDR3 bases: TGTGCCAGCAGCTTATCGGCTAGCCGAGAGACCCAGTACTTC. Amino acids: CASSLSASRETQYF. The rearrangement links TRBV7-3 to TRBJ2-4; the D gene is possibly TRBD2 (5 bases). TRBJ2-5 matches the DNA end more closely, so the J call is doubtful. Germline CDR1 and CDR2: SGHTA and FQGTGA. The CDR3 contains 14 residues.

This clonotype has only a few counts. This chain joins TRBV12-3 or TRBV12-4 and TRBJ1-6; 7 bases map to TRBD1. The junction had 4 bases not matched to a gene; V was cut back by 6 bases and J by 5 bases. This CDR3 spans 14 amino acids. The CDR3 bases are TGTGCCAGCAGGTTCGGGACAGATAATTCACCCCTCCACTTT. Its protein product is CASRFGTDNSPLHF.

This clonotype was observed a few times. The rearrangement joins TRBV28 to TRBJ1-6, with D unclear. Germline CDR1 and CDR2: MDHEN and SYDVKM. The CDR3 loop spans 19 amino acids. Deletions cut 3 bases from V and 0 bases from J, with 18 bases between. The CDR3 spells CASSFSVELPSSYNSPLHF. The CDR3 DNA sequence: TGTGCCAGCAGTTTTTCGGTCGAACTACCTAGCTCCTATAATTCACCCCTCCACTTT.

Ten or more counts support this clonotype. This rearrangement joins TRBV7-2 to TRBJ2-7, with TRBD2 matching 7 bases. Germline CDR1 SGHTA, CDR2 FQGNSA. The V and J ends lost 5 bases and 4 bases, in that order; junction bases with no gene match: 8. The CDR3 contains 14 residues. The CDR3 here is CASSLLAVPYEQYF. In DNA form, the CDR3 reads TGTGCCAGCAGCCTTCTAGCGGTCCCTTACGAGCAGTACTTC. Drawing the rest from reference TRBV7-2 and TRBJ2-7, the complete variable domain is GAGVSQSPSNKVTEKGKDVELRCDPISGHTALYWYRQSLGQGLEFLIYFQGNSAPDKSGLPSDRFSAERTGGSVSTLTIQRTQQEDSAVYLCASSLLAVPYEQYFGPGTRLTVT.

V gene TRBV7-9 combines with J gene TRBJ2-5, with a possible D match to TRBD2 (6 bases). V was trimmed by 7 bases and J by 6 bases, leaving 15 bases between them. The CDR3 sequence is 13 residues long. Germline CDR1 SEHNR, CDR2 FQNEAQ (reference sequence). The CDR3 spells CASTLGEAKTQYF. The DNA of the CDR3 is TGTGCCAGCACCCTAGGGGAGGCGAAGACCCAGTACTTC.

Only one count was recorded for this clonotype. The chain employs TRBV6-2 or TRBV6-3 and TRBJ1-1; 9 nucleotides align to TRBD1. CDR3 length equals 16 residues. Germline CDR1 reads MNHEY; CDR2 reads SVGEGT. With V trimmed by 7 bases and J by 0 bases, 9 bases remained unmatched. The CDR3 nucleotides read TGTGCCAGCATACGGACAGGGGCGATCATGAACACTGAAGCTTTCTTT. The encoded protein is CASIRTGAIMNTEAFF.

Concerning this clonotype: The junction departs from the called germline gene at one end, perhaps through a read error. The chain recombines TRBV3-1 with TRBJ1-1; 9 bases map to TRBD1. The CDR3 runs 13 residues. Germline V gene sequence: CDR1 LGHDT, CDR2 YNNKEL (reference sequence). CDR3 DNA sequence: TGCGCCAGCAGCCCAGGACAGGGGTATGAAGCTTTCTTT. Its protein product is CASSPGQGYEAFF.

The rearrangement links TRBV27 to TRBJ2-7; 12 bases are a match to TRBD2. The germline V gene encodes CDR1 MNHEY and CDR2 SMNVEV (reference sequence). The V gene end was trimmed by 5 bases and the J gene end by 7 bases; junction bases not matched to a gene: 18. CDR3 length: 18 residues. In DNA form, the CDR3 reads TGTGCCAGCAGTCAACGGACTAGCGGGGACCCCAGGCGGCGAGAGCAGTACTTC. It codes for CASSQRTSGDPRRREQYF.

This clonotype was observed a handful of times. This chain links TRBV24-1 with TRBJ2-3, with a possible D match to TRBD2 (6 bases). CDR1 is KGHDR and CDR2 is SFDVKD in the germline V gene. The CDR3 has 15 residues. V lost 0 bases to trimming and J lost 3 bases, with 9 bases between them. In DNA, the CDR3 is TGTGCCACCAGTGATTTGACGGGGGAGACAGATACGCAGTATTTT. It encodes CATSDLTGETDTQYF.

The chain has TRBV29-1 and TRBJ2-5; 7 bases match TRBD2. This CDR3 is built from 16 residues. Germline V gene lookup returns CDR1 SQVTM and CDR2 ANQGSEA. After removal of 7 bases from V and 5 bases from J, the junction contained 19 bases not matched to a gene. The CDR3 region has the DNA TGCAGCGCAGCCGGGGGTTGGGAGGGCTCAAGGGAGACCCAGTACTTC. This gives the protein CSAAGGWEGSRETQYF.

The chain couples TRBV20-1 to TRBJ2-2; D gene uncertain. Germline V lookup: CDR1 DFQATT, CDR2 SNEGSKA (reference sequence). CDR3 size: 12 residues. The V gene lost 2 bases and the J gene lost 8 bases, with 9 bases spanning the gap. DNA of the CDR3: TGCAGTGCTAGATTGAGCCCAGGGGAGCTGTTTTTT. This translates into CSARLSPGELFF.

CDR3 region: CATQGLAMKRGFF. DNA of the CDR3: TGTGCCACCCAAGGACTAGCGATGAAGAGGGGGTTCTTC. The genes are TRBV24-1 and TRBJ2-1, with TRBD2 identical over 9 bases. This CDR3 contains 13 residues. CDR1 and CDR2 (germline): KGHDR, SFDVKD. V shed 9 bases, J shed 15 bases, and the junction held 14 bases outside the gene matches.

The CDR3 nucleotides are TGTGCCAGCAGCCCCGAGACAGGGGGCTTCATATATGGCTACACCTTC. Its protein is CASSPETGGFIYGYTF. V and J are TRBV7-6 and TRBJ1-2; 10 bases match TRBD1. The CDR3 sequence is 16 residues long. CDR1 is SGHVS, CDR2 FNYEAQ, per germline. V shed 5 bases, J shed 5 bases, and the junction held 11 bases outside the gene matches.

The chain couples TRBV7-2 to TRBJ2-5; D is undetermined. The end of the DNA aligns better with TRBJ2-7, so the J call may be wrong. The CDR3 is 15 residues long. Germline values: CDR1 SGHTA, CDR2 FQGNSA. The CDR3 DNA sequence: TGTGCCAGCAGCTTAAGTAGGGTCTCCTACTACGAGCAGTACTTC. This sequence encodes CASSLSRVSYYEQYF.

The chain recombines TRBV6-2 or TRBV6-3 with TRBJ2-1; 10 positions match TRBD2. V lost 7 bases and J lost 7; bases outside the gene matches: 13. The CDR3 loop spans 16 amino acids. Germline V gives CDR1 MNHEY, CDR2 SVGEGT. DNA of the CDR3: TGTGCCAGCATCACCCCCGTAGCGGGGGGCCCTAATGAGCAGTTCTTC. Amino acid sequence: CASITPVAGGPNEQFF.

The sample holds a few counts of this clonotype. The chain has TRBV5-1 and TRBJ2-1; possibly TRBD2 for D (6 bases). The V gene lost 2 bases and the J gene lost 0 bases, with 15 bases spanning the gap. The germline V gene encodes CDR1 SGHRS and CDR2 YFSETQ. This CDR3 region has 17 residues. The CDR3 protein is CASSFGVGGSSYNEQFF. CDR3 in DNA: TGCGCCAGCAGCTTCGGAGTGGGGGGAAGCTCCTACAATGAGCAGTTCTTC.

The rearrangement uses TRBV20-1 and TRBJ2-5; TRBD1 aligns across 8 bases. The CDR3 length is 12 residues. Germline assignment: CDR1 DFQATT and CDR2 SNEGSKA (reference sequence). The junction had 7 bases not matched to a gene; V was cut back by 8 bases and J by 5 bases. DNA of the CDR3: TGCAGTCCCCAGGGGGCGAAGGAGACCCAGTACTTC. This translates into CSPQGAKETQYF.

This clonotype was counted many times. The J gene is TRBJ2-1, the V gene TRBV29-1; D gene unclear. Trimming pared 6 bases from V and 0 bases from J, leaving 9 bases between. Germline lookup yields CDR1 SQVTM and CDR2 ANQGSEA. The CDR3 sequence is 13 residues long. The CDR3 DNA follows: TGCAGCGTGGCTAGTGGCTCCTACAATGAGCAGTTCTTC. The encoded protein is CSVASGSYNEQFF.